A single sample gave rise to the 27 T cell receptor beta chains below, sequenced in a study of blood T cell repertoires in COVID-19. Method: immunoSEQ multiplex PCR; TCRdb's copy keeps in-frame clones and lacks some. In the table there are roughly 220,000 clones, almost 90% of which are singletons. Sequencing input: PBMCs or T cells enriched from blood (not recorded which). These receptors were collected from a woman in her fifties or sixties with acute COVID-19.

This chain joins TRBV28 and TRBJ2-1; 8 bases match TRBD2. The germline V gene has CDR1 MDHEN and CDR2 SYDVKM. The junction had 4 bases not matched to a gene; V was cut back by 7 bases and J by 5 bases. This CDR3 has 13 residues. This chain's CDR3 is CASITGGDNEQFF. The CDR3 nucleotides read TGTGCCAGCATCACCGGGGGGGACAATGAGCAGTTCTTC.

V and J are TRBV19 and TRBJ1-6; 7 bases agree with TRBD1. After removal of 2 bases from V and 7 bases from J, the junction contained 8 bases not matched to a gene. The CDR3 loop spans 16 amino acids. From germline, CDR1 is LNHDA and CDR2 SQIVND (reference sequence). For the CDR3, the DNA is TGTGCCAGTAGTATACGGACAGGTTCCCAAAATTCACCCCTCCACTTT. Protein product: CASSIRTGSQNSPLHF.

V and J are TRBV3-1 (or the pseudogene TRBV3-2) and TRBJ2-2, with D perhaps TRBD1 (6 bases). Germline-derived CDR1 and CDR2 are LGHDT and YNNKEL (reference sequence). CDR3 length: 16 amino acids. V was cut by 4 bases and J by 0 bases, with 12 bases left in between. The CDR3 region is CASSPWTVTNTGELFF. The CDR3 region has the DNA TGTGCCAGCAGCCCGTGGACAGTAACGAACACCGGGGAGCTGTTTTTT.

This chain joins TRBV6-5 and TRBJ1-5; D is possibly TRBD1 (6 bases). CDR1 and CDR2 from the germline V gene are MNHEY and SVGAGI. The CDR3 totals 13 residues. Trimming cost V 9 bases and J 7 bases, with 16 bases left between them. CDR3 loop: CASKGGGWQPQHF. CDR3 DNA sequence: TGTGCCAGTAAGGGGGGGGGATGGCAGCCCCAGCATTTT.

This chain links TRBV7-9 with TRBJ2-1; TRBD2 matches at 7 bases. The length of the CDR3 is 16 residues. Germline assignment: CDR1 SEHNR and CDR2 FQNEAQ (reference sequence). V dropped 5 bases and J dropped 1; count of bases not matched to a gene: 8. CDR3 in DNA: TGTGCCAGCAGCGTACGGGACTACCCGTCCTACAATGAGCAGTTCTTC. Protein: CASSVRDYPSYNEQFF.

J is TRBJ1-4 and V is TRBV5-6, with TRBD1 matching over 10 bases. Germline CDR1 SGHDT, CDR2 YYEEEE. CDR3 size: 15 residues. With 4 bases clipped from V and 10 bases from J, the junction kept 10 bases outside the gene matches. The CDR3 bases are TGTGCCAGCAGCCTCCCGGGACAGGGGAGGCCAAAACTGTTTTTT. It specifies CASSLPGQGRPKLFF.

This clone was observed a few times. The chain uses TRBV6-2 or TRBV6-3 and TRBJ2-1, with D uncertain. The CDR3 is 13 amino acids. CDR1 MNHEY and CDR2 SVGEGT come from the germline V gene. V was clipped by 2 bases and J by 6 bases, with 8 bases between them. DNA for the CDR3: TGTGCCAGCAGTTACGGTCTAGTCAATGAGCAGTTCTTC. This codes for CASSYGLVNEQFF.

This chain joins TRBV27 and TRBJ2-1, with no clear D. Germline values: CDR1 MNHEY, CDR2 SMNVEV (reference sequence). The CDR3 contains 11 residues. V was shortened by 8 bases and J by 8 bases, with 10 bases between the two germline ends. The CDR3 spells CASSGYYEQFF. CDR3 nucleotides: TGTGCCAGCTCCGGGTACTATGAGCAGTTCTTC.

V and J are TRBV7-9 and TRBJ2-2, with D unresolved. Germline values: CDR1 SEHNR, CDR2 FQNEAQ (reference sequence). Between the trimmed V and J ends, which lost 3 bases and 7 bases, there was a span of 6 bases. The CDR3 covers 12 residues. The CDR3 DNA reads TGTGCCAGCAGCTTTATAATCGGGGAGCTGTTTTTT. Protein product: CASSFIIGELFF.

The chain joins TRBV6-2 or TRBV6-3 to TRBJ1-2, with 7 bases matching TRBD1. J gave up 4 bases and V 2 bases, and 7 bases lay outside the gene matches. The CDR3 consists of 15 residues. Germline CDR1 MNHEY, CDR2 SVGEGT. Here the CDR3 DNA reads TGTGCCAGCAGTTACGGGACAGCCACCCTCTATGGCTACACCTTC. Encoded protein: CASSYGTATLYGYTF.

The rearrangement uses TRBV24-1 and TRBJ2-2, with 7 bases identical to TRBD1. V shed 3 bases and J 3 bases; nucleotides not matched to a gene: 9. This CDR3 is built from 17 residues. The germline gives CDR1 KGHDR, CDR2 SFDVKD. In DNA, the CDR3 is TGTGCCACCAGTGATCCACGGGGACAGACCCACACCGGGGAGCTGTTTTTT. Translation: CATSDPRGQTHTGELFF.

For the CDR3, the DNA is TGTGCCAGCAGTTGGCTAGAAAGCACAGATACGCAGTATTTT. Its protein product is CASSWLESTDTQYF. The chain couples TRBV25-1 to TRBJ2-3; no firm D call. The CDR3 runs 14 residues. Deletions cut 5 bases from V and 0 bases from J, with 9 bases between. Germline V lookup: CDR1 MGHDK, CDR2 SYGVNS.

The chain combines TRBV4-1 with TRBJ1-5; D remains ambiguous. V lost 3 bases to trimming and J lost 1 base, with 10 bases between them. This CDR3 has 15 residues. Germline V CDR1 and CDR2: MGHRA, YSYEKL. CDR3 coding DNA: TGCGCCAGCAGCCACTCCGGACTGAGCAATCAGCCCCAGCATTTT. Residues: CASSHSGLSNQPQHF.

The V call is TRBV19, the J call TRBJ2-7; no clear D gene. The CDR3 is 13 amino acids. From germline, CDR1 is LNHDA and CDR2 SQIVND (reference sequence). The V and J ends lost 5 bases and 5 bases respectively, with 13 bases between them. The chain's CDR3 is CASSLQPWDEQYF. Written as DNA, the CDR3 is TGTGCCAGTAGTCTACAGCCGTGGGACGAGCAGTACTTC.

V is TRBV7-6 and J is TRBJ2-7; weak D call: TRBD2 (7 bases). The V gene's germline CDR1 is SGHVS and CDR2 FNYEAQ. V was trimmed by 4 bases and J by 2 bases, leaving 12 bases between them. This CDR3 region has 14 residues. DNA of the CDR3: TGTGCCAGCAGCTCGTGGGGGGGCACCTACGAGCAGTACTTC. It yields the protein CASSSWGGTYEQYF. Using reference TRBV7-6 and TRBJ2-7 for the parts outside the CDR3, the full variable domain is GAGVSQSPRYKVTKRGQDVALRCDPISGHVSLYWYRQALGQGPEFLTYFNYEAQQDKSGLPNDRFSAERPEGSISTLTIQRTEQRDSAMYRCASSSWGGTYEQYFGPGTRLTVT.

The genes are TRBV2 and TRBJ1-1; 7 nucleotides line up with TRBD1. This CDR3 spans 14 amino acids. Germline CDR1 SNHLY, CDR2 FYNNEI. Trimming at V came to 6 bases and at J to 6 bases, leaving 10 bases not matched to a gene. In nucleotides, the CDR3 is TGTGCCAGCAGCCAACAGGGGCAGAGAGCTGAAGCTTTCTTT. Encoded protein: CASSQQGQRAEAFF.

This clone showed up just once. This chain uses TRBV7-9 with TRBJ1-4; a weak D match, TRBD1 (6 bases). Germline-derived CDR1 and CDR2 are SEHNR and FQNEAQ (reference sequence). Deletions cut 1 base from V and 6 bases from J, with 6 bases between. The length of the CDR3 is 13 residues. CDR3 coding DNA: TGTGCCAGCAGCTTAGGACAGGATGAAAAACTGTTTTTT. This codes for CASSLGQDEKLFF.

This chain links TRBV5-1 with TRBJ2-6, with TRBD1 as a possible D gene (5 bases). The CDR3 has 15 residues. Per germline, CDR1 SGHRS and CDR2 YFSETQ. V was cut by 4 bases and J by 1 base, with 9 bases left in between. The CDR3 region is CASSTGRSGANVLTF. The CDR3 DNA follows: TGCGCCAGCAGCACAGGAAGATCTGGGGCCAACGTCCTGACTTTC.

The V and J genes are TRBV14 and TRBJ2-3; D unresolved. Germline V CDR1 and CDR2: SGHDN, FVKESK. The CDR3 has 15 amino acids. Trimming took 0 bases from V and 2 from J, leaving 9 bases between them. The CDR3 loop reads CASSQDNSYTDTQYF. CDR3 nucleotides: TGTGCCAGCAGCCAAGACAACTCTTACACAGATACGCAGTATTTT.

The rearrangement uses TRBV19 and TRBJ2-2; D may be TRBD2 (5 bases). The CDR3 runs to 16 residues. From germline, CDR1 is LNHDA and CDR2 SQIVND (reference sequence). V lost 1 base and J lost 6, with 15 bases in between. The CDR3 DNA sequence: TGTGCCAGTAGTATAGTAAATACGGGGTGGGCCGGGGAGCTGTTTTTT. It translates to CASSIVNTGWAGELFF.

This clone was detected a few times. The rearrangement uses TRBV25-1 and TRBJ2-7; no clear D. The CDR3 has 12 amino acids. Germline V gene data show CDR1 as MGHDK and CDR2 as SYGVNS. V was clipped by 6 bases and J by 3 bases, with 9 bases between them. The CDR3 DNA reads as TGTGCCAGCAGCTTTTCCCGCTACGAGCAGTACTTC. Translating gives CASSFSRYEQYF.

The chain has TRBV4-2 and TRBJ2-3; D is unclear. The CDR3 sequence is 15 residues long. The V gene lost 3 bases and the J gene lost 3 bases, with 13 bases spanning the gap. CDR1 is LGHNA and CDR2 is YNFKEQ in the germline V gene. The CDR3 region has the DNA TGTGCCAGCAGCCACCAGGCTCAGGTGACAGATACGCAGTATTTT. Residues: CASSHQAQVTDTQYF.

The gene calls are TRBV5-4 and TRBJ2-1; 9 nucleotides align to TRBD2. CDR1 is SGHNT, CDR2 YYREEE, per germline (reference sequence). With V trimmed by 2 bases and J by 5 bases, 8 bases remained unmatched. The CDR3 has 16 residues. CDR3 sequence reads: CASSLNSGSGDNEQFF. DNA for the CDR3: TGTGCCAGCAGCTTAAATAGCGGGAGCGGCGACAATGAGCAGTTCTTC.

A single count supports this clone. DNA for the CDR3: TGTGCCAGCAGCCAAGAGTTCAGTCAAGAGACCCAGTACTTC. Translation gives CASSQEFSQETQYF. This chain uses TRBV3-1 (or the pseudogene TRBV3-2) with TRBJ2-5, with D unresolved. There are 14 residues in the CDR3. The V and J ends lost 0 bases and 2 bases respectively, with 7 bases between them. The V gene's germline CDR1 is LGHDT and CDR2 YNNKEL (reference sequence).

The CDR3: CASSWSMNTEAFF. Here the CDR3 DNA reads TGTGCCAGCAGCTGGAGCATGAACACTGAAGCTTTCTTT. The chain couples TRBV7-3 to TRBJ1-1; the D is unclear. Trimming stripped 4 bases from V and 0 bases from J, with 6 bases between. The CDR3 spans 13 residues. Germline V gene data show CDR1 as SGHTA and CDR2 as FQGTGA.

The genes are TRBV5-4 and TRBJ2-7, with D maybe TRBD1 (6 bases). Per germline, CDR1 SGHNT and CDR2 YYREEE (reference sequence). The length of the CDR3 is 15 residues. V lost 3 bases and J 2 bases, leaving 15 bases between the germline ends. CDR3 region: CASSSVTGFPYEQYF. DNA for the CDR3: TGTGCCAGCAGCTCGGTAACAGGGTTCCCCTACGAGCAGTACTTC.

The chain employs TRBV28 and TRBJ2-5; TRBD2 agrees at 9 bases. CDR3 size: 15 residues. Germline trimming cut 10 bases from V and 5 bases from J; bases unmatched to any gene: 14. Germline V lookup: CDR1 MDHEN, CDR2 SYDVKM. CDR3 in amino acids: CATQLLAGARETQYF. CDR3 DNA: TGTGCCACACAGTTATTAGCGGGAGCCAGGGAGACCCAGTACTTC.